This T cell receptor (beta chain) originates from a study of tumor-infiltrating lymphocytes in primary liver carcinoma. cDNA specific to TCR beta was made from approximately 0.55 ug of total RNA, with a constant-region primer employed for priming. Three nested multiplex PCR rounds, a slightly modified ARM-PCR method, built the TCR beta libraries. A C-beta reverse primer was combined with TRBV1-TRBV30 forward primers in the first two PCR rounds, and each round had approximately 9 cycles. Each CDR3 protein gets one entry after TCRdb re-called the multiplex PCR reads with MiXCR. This sample has around 70,000 distinct CDR3 sequences, with almost 70% found just once. For this clonotype: Sequence at one end of the junction differs from germline and may be a read error.

Between roughly 17 and 31 mg of unsorted bulk tissue served as the source from which RNA and DNA were co-extracted. CDR3 length: 16 amino acids. Germline V gene data show CDR1 as SEHNR and CDR2 as FQNEAQ (reference sequence). The genes are TRBV7-9 and TRBJ2-1, with 11 bases that match TRBD2. The sequenced sample consisted of liver tumor tissue from sampling region 4. Specified subset: tumor region T4, right-lateral pole. The source of this sequence is a man aged 40-49 years with primary liver carcinoma and hepatitis B virus infection. The CDR3 DNA sequence: TGTGCCAGCAGCAGTCCGTCGGGACTAGCGGACAATGAGCACTTCTTC. Translation gives CASSSPSGLADNEHFF.